Listed below are T cell receptor beta chains from one sample, sequenced in a study of blood T cells in healthy people across ages. TCRdb reanalysed the 5' RACE reads using MiXCR and keeps one entry per CDR3 protein. The sample shows over 1,300,000 distinct CDR3 sequences, around 59% of them seen only once. Sequencing used blood. The receptors come from a man younger than 30 in good health. The CDR3 runs from the conserved cysteine through the conserved F or W. A D gene is named only where the DNA matches it firmly. The size field is filled for only some rows; it gives once, few, many or a size class.

CDR3 length,clone size,D gene,V gene,J gene,CDR3 DNA,CDR3 protein
14,-,TRBD2,TRBV27,TRBJ2-1,TGTGCCAGCAGACTAGCGGGGGGGCCCCCTGAGCAGTTCTTC,CASRLAGGPPEQFF
14,-,-,TRBV20-1,TRBJ2-7,TGCAGTTCGTCGGAAGGGGGACTGTTCCACGAGCAGTACTTC,CSSSEGGLFHEQYF
13,-,-,TRBV24-1,TRBJ2-2,TGTGCCACCAGTGATCTTAGCGTCGGGGAGCTGTTTTTT,CATSDLSVGELFF
13,-,-,TRBV18,TRBJ2-7,TGTGCCAGCTCACCACCAAGCGTTGACGAGCAGTACTTC,CASSPPSVDEQYF
14,few,-,TRBV7-2,TRBJ2-5,TGTGCCAGCAGCAAAACAGGGTTCGCGGAGACCCAGTACTTC,CASSKTGFAETQYF
12,few,-,TRBV10-3,TRBJ2-3,TGTGCCATCAGCGGGCCCACAGATACGCAGTATTTT,CAISGPTDTQYF
13,-,-,TRBV9,TRBJ2-1,TGTGCCAGCAGCCCACGACCCCACAATGAGCAGTTCTTC,CASSPRPHNEQFF
15,few,-,TRBV15,TRBJ2-7,TGTGCCACTAGCCCTTTGGCGGGGCTTTCCTACGAGCAGTACTTC,CATSPLAGLSYEQYF
20,-,-,TRBV7-7,TRBJ2-7,TGTGCCAGCAGCTTACTACCCCGACAGCCTACCCGATACAGCTCCTACGAGCAGTACTTC,CASSLLPRQPTRYSSYEQYF
14,-,-,TRBV7-9,TRBJ2-3,TGTGCCAGCAGCTTTGTGGTTGACACAGATACGCAGTATTTT,CASSFVVDTDTQYF
19,-,-,TRBV12-3/TRBV12-4,TRBJ1-5,TGTGCCAGCAGTTTACCCCCGACAGGACCAAAATATAGCAATCAGCCCCAGCATTTT,CASSLPPTGPKYSNQPQHF
17,few,TRBD2,TRBV4-3,TRBJ2-1,TGCGCCAGCAGCCAAGGTTCGGGGGGGCTGGCCTACAATGAGCAGTTCTTC,CASSQGSGGLAYNEQFF
17,-,-,TRBV12-3/TRBV12-4,TRBJ2-3,TGTACCAGCAGTACCCACGGGCGGGGTCCTAGAACAGATACGCAGTATTTT,CTSSTHGRGPRTDTQYF
15,-,TRBD2,TRBV4-2,TRBJ2-3,TGTGCCAGCAGCCTACTAGCGGGGGGGCAAGGCACGCAGTATTTT,CASSLLAGGQGTQYF
11,-,-,TRBV5-5,TRBJ2-5,TGTGCCAGCAGCTACCTGGGAAAGTCGTACTTC,CASSYLGKSYF
14,few,TRBD2,TRBV29-1,TRBJ2-1,TGCAGCGTTGAAGTAGCGGGAGGAATAGGTGAGCAGTTCTTC,CSVEVAGGIGEQFF
16,-,TRBD2,TRBV7-2,TRBJ2-5,TGTGCCAGCAGCTTAGAATACGGGGGTAGCGGGAGAGGTTGGTACTTC,CASSLEYGGSGRGWYF
15,-,TRBD2,TRBV14,TRBJ2-3,TGTGCCAGCAGCCAATCTAGCGGGAGCACAGATACGCAGTATTTT,CASSQSSGSTDTQYF
12,-,-,TRBV2,TRBJ2-7,TGTGCCAAGACGGCCCCTCTGGGGGAGCAGTACTTC,CAKTAPLGEQYF
16,-,TRBD1,TRBV6-5,TRBJ1-2,TGTGCCAGCAGCCGGGACAGGACCTCGAATGCGGGTGGCTACACCTTC,CASSRDRTSNAGGYTF
14,few,TRBD1,TRBV28,TRBJ2-5,TGTGCCAGCAGTTTCCCGGGACAGGCGGAGACCCAGTACTTC,CASSFPGQAETQYF
14,few,-,TRBV7-9,TRBJ2-1,TGTGCCAGCAGCTTAGGCGGGAAAGAAGGGGTGGAGTTCTTC,CASSLGGKEGVEFF
15,-,-,TRBV30,TRBJ1-3,TGTGCCTGGAGGGACGTTACGATCTCTGGAAACACCATATATTTT,CAWRDVTISGNTIYF
16,once,-,TRBV12-3/TRBV12-4,TRBJ2-3,TGTGCCAGCAGTTCCCCTCGGCCGCTGAAGGGAGATACGCAGTATTTT,CASSSPRPLKGDTQYF
13,once,-,TRBV3-1,TRBJ1-1,TGTGCCAGCAGCCAAAGAGGGGTCGATGAAGCTTTCTTT,CASSQRGVDEAFF
16,-,-,TRBV3-1,TRBJ1-2,TGTGCCAGCAGCCAAGATCTGGAGCAGGTGGACTATGGCTACACCTTC,CASSQDLEQVDYGYTF
14,-,-,TRBV7-2,TRBJ2-5,TGTGCCAGCAGCGCCCTAGGGATACAAGAGACCCAGTACTTC,CASSALGIQETQYF
15,-,-,TRBV20-1,TRBJ2-3,TGCAGTGCTAGTCTGAGTGGATCTAGCACAGATACGCAGTATTTT,CSASLSGSSTDTQYF